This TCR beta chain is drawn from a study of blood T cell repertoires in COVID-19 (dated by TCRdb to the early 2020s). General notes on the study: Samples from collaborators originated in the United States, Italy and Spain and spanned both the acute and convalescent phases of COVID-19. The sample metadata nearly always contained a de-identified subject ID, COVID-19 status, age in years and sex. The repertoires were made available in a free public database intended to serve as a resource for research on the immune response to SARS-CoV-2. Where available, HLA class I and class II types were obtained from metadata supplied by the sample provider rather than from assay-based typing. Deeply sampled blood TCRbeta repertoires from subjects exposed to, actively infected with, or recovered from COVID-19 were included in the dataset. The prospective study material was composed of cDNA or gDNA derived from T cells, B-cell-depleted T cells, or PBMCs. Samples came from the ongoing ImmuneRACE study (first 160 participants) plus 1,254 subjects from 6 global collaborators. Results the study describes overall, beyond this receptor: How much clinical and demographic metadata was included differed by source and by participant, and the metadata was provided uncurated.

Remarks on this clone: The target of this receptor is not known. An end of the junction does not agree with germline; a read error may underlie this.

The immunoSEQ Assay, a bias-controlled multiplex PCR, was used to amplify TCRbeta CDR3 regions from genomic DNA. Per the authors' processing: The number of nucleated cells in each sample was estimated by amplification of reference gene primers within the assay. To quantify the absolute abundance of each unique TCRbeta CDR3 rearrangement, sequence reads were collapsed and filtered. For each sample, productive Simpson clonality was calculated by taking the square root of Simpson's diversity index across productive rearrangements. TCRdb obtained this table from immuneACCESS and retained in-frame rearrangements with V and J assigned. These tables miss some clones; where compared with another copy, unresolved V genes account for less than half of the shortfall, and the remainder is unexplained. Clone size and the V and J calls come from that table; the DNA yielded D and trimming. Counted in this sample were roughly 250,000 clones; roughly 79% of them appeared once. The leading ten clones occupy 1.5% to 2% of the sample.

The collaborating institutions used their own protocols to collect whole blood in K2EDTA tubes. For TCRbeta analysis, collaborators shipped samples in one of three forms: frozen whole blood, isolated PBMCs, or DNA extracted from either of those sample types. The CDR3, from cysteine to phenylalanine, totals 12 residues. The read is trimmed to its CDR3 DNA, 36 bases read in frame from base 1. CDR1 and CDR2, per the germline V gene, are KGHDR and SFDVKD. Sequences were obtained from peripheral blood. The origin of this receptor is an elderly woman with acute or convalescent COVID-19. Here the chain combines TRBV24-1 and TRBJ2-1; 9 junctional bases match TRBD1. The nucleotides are TGTGCCACCAGTAACCCGGGACAGGGTTTGGTCTTC. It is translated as CATSNPGQGLVF.